This passage covers 11 T cell receptor beta chains from one sample sequenced in a study of follicular helper T cells after annual influenza vaccination. Using immunoSEQ multiplex PCR, the repertoire was profiled, and TCRdb retains in-frame clones only, with some absent. The top ten hold roughly 0.44% of the sample, which has approximately 15,000 clones, around 75% seen once. Time point given: 2015-2016 season, pre-vaccination. Specimen: CXCR5- memory CD4+ T cells sorted from blood, collected on the day of influenza vaccination. The receptors shown here come from an adult who received the influenza vaccine.

The chain joins TRBV7-2 to TRBJ2-5; a possible D gene is TRBD2 (6 bases). Germline lookup yields CDR1 SGHTA and CDR2 FQGNSA. The CDR3 covers 14 residues. The V end was cut by 6 bases, the J end by 7 bases, with 18 bases between. The DNA for the CDR3 is TGTGCCAGCAGTCCTAAAGGGAGGCTCAGGACCCAGTACTTC. Translated: CASSPKGRLRTQYF.

The CDR3 protein is CASSPPPRGRGQETQYF. The CDR3 nucleotides are TGTGCCAGCTCACCCCCTCCGAGGGGCCGAGGCCAAGAGACCCAGTACTTC. V gene TRBV18 combines with J gene TRBJ2-5; D tentatively reads TRBD1 or TRBD2 (5 bases each). Trimming shortened V by 3 bases and J by 1 base, and 18 bases separated the two germline ends. This CDR3 has 17 residues. Germline V gives CDR1 KGHSH, CDR2 LQKENI.

This chain joins TRBV19 and TRBJ1-1, with D unclear. Germline V gives CDR1 LNHDA, CDR2 SQIVND (reference sequence). The CDR3 loop spans 14 amino acids. V lost 7 bases, J lost 0 bases, and 12 bases lay in between. The CDR3 DNA is TGTGCCAGTACCGACGCCATCATGAACACTGAAGCTTTCTTT. Protein sequence: CASTDAIMNTEAFF. Full variable domain (missing parts from reference TRBV19 and TRBJ1-1): DGGITQSPKYLFRKEGQNVTLSCEQNLNHDAMYWYRQDPGQGLRLIYYSQIVNDFQKGDIAEGYSVSREKKESFPLTVTSAQKNPTAFYLCASTDAIMNTEAFFGQGTRLTVV.

The CDR3 DNA reads as TGTGCCAGTAGTAGAACGATAGCGCAGCCCCAGCATTTT. It encodes CASSRTIAQPQHF. This chain connects TRBV19 to TRBJ1-5, with unresolved D. This CDR3 has 13 amino acids. CDR1 is LNHDA, CDR2 SQIVND, per germline (reference sequence). V gave up 4 bases and J gave up 7 bases, with 11 bases separating them.

This chain joins TRBV30 and TRBJ2-2; 10 bases align to TRBD2. V trimming: 4 bases; J trimming: 4 bases; junction bases outside the gene matches: 15. The CDR3 has 18 amino acids. In germline, CDR1 is GTSNPN, CDR2 SVGIG (reference sequence). CDR3: CAWNFYRTSGRFTGELFF. The DNA for the CDR3 is TGTGCCTGGAATTTCTATCGGACTAGCGGACGGTTCACCGGGGAGCTGTTTTTT.

The V call is TRBV14, the J call TRBJ2-5; 8 bases align to TRBD2. CDR3 size: 16 residues. Germline V CDR1 and CDR2: SGHDN, FVKESK. The ends lost 1 base at V and 5 bases at J; junction bases unmatched: 9. As DNA, the CDR3 is TGTGCCAGCAGCCAAGCGGGGGGGCCATTATTGGAGACCCAGTACTTC. It specifies CASSQAGGPLLETQYF. Using reference TRBV14 and TRBJ2-5 for the parts outside the CDR3, the full variable domain is EAGVTQFPSHSVIEKGQTVTLRCDPISGHDNLYWYRRVMGKEIKFLLHFVKESKQDESGMPNNRFLAERTGGTYSTLKVQPAELEDSGVYFCASSQAGGPLLETQYFGPGTRLLVL.

The V and J genes are TRBV18 and TRBJ2-1; 7 bases align to TRBD2. Germline V gene lookup returns CDR1 KGHSH and CDR2 LQKENI. The CDR3 consists of 17 residues. V lost 0 bases, J lost 6 bases, and 11 bases stayed unmatched. The CDR3 spells CASSPPGPGGTSNEQFF. The CDR3 DNA sequence: TGTGCCAGCTCACCACCGGGCCCCGGGGGGACTTCCAATGAGCAGTTCTTC.

On this clone: Other DNA sequences in this specimen translate into the identical CDR3. V and J are TRBV15 and TRBJ2-2, with 8 bases matching TRBD1. The CDR3 is made up of 16 amino acids. Looked up from germline, CDR1 is LNHNV and CDR2 is YYDKDF (reference sequence). The V gene end was trimmed by 5 bases and the J gene end by 4 bases; junction bases not matched to a gene: 9. The CDR3 loop reads CATSDGQGRGTGELFF. The DNA of the CDR3 is TGTGCCACCAGCGACGGACAGGGAAGGGGCACCGGGGAGCTGTTTTTT.

This clone was counted between two and nine times. This sequence joins TRBV19 and TRBJ1-6; D unclear. CDR1 is LNHDA, CDR2 SQIVND, per germline (reference sequence). V shed 3 bases and J shed 5 bases, with 8 bases lying between them. This CDR3 spans 14 amino acids. In nucleotides, the CDR3 is TGTGCCAGTAGTATTGGGAAAAATAATTCACCCCTCCACTTT. Its translation: CASSIGKNNSPLHF.

The table lists this clone with a count of one. CDR3 protein: CASSETDSSGNTIYF. In DNA, the CDR3 is TGTGCCAGCTCAGAAACAGATAGCTCTGGAAACACCATATATTTT. The chain combines TRBV18 with TRBJ1-3, with D hard to call. CDR3 length equals 15 residues. Germline CDR1 reads KGHSH; CDR2 reads LQKENI. V gave up 5 bases and J gave up 0 bases, with 11 bases separating them.

V usage is TRBV11-2 and J usage is TRBJ2-5; 8 nucleotides align to TRBD2. The germline V gene encodes CDR1 SGHAT and CDR2 FQNNGV. The CDR3 consists of 16 residues. V shed 4 bases and J 5 bases; nucleotides not matched to a gene: 12. CDR3 in DNA: TGTGCCAGCAGCTCCACTCTCGCGGGGGGCGGGGAGACCCAGTACTTC. This sequence encodes CASSSTLAGGGETQYF.